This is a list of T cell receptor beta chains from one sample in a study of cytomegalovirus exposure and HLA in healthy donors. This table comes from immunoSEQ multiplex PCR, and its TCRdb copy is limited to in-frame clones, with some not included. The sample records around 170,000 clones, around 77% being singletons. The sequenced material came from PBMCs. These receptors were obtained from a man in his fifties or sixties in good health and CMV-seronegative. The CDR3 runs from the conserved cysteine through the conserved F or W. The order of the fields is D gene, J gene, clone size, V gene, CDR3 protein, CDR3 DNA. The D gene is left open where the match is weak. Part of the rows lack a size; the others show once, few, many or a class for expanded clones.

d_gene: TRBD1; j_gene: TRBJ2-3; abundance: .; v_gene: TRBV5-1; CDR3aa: CASRPGTGSTDTQYF; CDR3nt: TGCGCCAGCAGACCCGGGACAGGGAGCACAGATACGCAGTATTTT
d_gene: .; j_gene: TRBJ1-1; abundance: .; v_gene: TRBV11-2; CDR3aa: CASSGRQQSTEAFF; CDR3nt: TGTGCCAGCAGCGGACGACAGCAGTCCACTGAAGCTTTCTTT
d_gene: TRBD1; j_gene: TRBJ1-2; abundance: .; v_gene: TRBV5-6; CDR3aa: CASSLAYRGAEGYTF; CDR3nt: TGTGCCAGCAGCTTGGCCTACAGGGGAGCGGAAGGCTACACCTTC
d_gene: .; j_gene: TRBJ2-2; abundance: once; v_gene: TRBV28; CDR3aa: CASSAGHLNANTGELFF; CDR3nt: TGTGCCAGCAGTGCAGGACACCTAAACGCGAACACCGGGGAGCTGTTTTTT
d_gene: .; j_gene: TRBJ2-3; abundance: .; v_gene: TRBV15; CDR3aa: CATSREQATGTQYF; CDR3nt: TGTGCCACCAGCAGAGAACAAGCGACGGGTACGCAGTATTTT
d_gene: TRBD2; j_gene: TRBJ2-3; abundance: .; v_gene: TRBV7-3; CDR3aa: CASSLRSSGSTDTQYF; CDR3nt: TGTGCCAGCAGCTTAAGATCTAGCGGGAGCACAGATACGCAGTATTTT
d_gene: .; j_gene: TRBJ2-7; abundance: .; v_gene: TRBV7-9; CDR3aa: CASSLGTDSGEQYF; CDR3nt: TGTGCCAGCAGCTTAGGGACAGACTCGGGGGAGCAGTACTTC
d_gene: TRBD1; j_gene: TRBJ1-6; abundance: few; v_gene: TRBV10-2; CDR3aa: CASSGTGQVHYNSPLHF; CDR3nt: TGCGCCAGCAGTGGGACGGGACAGGTTCATTATAATTCACCCCTCCACTTT
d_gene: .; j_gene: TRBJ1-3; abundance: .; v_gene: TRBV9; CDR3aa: CASSVVADVRAGGNTIYF; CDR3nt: TGTGCCAGCAGCGTAGTCGCGGACGTGAGGGCCGGTGGAAACACCATATATTTT
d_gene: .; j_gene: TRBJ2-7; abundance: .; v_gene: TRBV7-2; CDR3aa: CASSRNGGSYEQYF; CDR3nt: TGTGCCAGCAGCCGGAATGGGGGCTCCTACGAGCAGTACTTC
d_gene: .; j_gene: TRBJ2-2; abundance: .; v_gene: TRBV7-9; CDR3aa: CASSLGGPWLFF; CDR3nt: TGTGCCAGCAGCTTAGGCGGGCCGTGGCTGTTTTTT
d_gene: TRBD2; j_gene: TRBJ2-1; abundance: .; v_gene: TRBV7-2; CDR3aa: CASSWLPAGDGEQFF; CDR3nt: TGTGCCAGCAGCTGGTTGCCAGCGGGAGATGGTGAGCAGTTCTTC
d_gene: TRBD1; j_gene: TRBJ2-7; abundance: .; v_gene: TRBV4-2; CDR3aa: CASSQVGQGYEQYF; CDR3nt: TGTGCCAGCAGCCAAGTTGGACAGGGATACGAGCAGTACTTC
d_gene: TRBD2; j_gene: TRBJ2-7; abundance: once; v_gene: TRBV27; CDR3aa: CASSKLVTSGVHYEQYF; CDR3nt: TGTGCCAGCAGTAAACTCGTGACTAGCGGGGTACACTACGAGCAGTACTTC
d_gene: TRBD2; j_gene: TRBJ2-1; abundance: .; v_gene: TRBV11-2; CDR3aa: CASSPVIPGLAGSGEQFF; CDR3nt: TGTGCCAGCAGCCCGGTTATACCCGGACTAGCGGGATCCGGTGAGCAGTTCTTC
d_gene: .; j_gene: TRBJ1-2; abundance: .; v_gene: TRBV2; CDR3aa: CASSEVGASYGYPF; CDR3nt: TGTGCCAGCAGCGAGGTTGGAGCGTCCTATGGCTACCCCTTC
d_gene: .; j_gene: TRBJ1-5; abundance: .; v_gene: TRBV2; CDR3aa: CASSRAGGEWPQHF; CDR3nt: TGTGCCAGCAGTAGAGCCGGGGGGGAGTGGCCCCAGCATTTT
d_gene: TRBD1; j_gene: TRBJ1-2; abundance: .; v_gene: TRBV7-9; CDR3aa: CASSSDGQAFYGYTF; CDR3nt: TGTGCCAGCAGCTCGGATGGACAGGCTTTCTATGGCTACACCTTC
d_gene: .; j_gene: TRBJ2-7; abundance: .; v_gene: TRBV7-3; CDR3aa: CASSLLRGFEQYF; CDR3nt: TGTGCCAGCAGCTTACTGAGAGGGTTCGAGCAGTACTTC
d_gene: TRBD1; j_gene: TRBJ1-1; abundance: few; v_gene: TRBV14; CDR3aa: CASSRTGTDDTEAFF; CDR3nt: TGTGCCAGCAGCCGAACCGGGACAGACGACACTGAAGCTTTCTTT
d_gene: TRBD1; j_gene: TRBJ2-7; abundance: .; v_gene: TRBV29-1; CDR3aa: CSAGQGSYEQYF; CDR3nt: TGCAGCGCGGGACAGGGGTCCTACGAGCAGTACTTC
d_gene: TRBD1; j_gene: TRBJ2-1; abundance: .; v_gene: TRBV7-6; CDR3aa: CASSPGQGAGNEQFF; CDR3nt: TGTGCCAGCAGCCCGGGACAGGGGGCAGGCAATGAGCAGTTCTTC
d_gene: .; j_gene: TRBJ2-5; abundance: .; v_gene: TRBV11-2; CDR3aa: CASSLGGGAGETQYF; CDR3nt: TGTGCCAGCAGCTTAGGAGGGGGGGCCGGTGAGACCCAGTACTTC
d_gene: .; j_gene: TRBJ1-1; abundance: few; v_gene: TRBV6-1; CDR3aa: CASPLEENTEAFF; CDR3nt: TGTGCCAGCCCCTTGGAGGAGAACACTGAAGCTTTCTTT
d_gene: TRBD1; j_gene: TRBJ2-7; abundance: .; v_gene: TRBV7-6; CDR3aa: CASSQVGTGDGEQYF; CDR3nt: TGTGCCAGCAGCCAAGTAGGGACAGGGGATGGCGAGCAGTACTTC
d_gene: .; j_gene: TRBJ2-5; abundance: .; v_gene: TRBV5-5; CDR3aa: CASSLLQGTETQYF; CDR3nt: TGTGCCAGCAGCCTTCTTCAGGGAACTGAGACCCAGTACTTC
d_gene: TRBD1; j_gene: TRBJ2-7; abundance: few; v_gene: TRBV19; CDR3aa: CASGQGGSLEQYF; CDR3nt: TGTGCCAGTGGACAGGGAGGTTCCCTCGAGCAGTACTTC
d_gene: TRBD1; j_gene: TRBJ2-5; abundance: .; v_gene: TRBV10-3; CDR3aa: CASGPLTGGETQYF; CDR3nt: TGTGCCAGCGGACCCTTGACAGGGGGTGAGACCCAGTACTTC
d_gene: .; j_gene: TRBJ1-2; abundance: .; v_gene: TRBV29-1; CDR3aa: CSADPQGRGNYGYTF; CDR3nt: TGCAGCGCAGACCCGCAGGGAAGGGGCAACTATGGCTACACCTTC
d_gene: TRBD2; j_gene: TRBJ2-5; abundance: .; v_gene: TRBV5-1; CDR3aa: CASSTGTSGQETQYF; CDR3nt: TGCGCCAGCAGCACCGGGACTAGCGGACAAGAGACCCAGTACTTC
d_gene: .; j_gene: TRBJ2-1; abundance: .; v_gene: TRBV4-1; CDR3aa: CASSQVRPDNEQFF; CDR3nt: TGCGCCAGCAGCCAAGTCAGGCCGGACAATGAGCAGTTCTTC
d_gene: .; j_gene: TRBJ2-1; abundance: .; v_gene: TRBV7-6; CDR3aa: CASSLLLDRGEQFF; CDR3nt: TGTGCCAGCAGCTTATTATTGGATCGGGGGGAGCAGTTCTTC
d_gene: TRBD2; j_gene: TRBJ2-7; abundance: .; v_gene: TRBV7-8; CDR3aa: CASSLSSGRDEQYF; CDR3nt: TGTGCCAGCAGCTTATCGTCAGGGAGGGACGAGCAGTACTTC
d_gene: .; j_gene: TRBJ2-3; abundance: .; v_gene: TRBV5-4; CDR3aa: CASSWAPTDTQYF; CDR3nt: TGTGCCAGCAGCTGGGCGCCCACAGATACGCAGTATTTT
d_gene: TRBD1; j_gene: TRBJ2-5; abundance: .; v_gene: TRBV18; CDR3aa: CASSPRRDSQETQYF; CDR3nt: TGTGCCAGCTCACCGCGCAGGGACAGCCAAGAGACCCAGTACTTC
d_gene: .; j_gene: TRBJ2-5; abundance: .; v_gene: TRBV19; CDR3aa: CASIYESLVVSQETQYF; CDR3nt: TGTGCCAGTATTTATGAATCCCTTGTAGTTTCCCAAGAGACCCAGTACTTC
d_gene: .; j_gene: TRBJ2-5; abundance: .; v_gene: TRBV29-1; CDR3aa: CSVDRRVQETQYF; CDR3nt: TGCAGCGTTGATAGGAGGGTCCAGGAGACCCAGTACTTC
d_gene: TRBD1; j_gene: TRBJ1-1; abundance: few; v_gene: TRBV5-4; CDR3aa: CASSLQGIGEAFF; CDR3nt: TGTGCCAGCAGCTTACAGGGGATAGGAGAAGCTTTCTTT
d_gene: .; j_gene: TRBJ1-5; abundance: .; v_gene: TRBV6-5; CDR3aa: CASSEFGGNQPQHF; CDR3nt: TGTGCCAGCAGCGAGTTTGGGGGGAATCAGCCCCAGCATTTT
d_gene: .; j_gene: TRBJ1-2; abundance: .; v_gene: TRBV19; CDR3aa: CASMRQSYGYTF; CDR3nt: TGTGCCAGTATGCGACAGAGCTATGGCTACACCTTC
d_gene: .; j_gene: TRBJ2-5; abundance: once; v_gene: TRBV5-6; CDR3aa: CASSFGGQETQYF; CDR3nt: TGTGCCAGCAGCTTCGGGGGCCAAGAGACCCAGTACTTC
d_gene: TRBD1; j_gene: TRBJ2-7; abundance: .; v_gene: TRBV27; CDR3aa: CASSLVRQGSYEQYF; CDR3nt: TGTGCCAGCAGTTTGGTGAGACAGGGTTCCTACGAGCAGTACTTC
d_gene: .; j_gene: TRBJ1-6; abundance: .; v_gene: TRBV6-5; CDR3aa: CASSEQPASPLHF; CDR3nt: TGTGCCAGCAGCGAACAGCCTGCTTCACCCCTCCACTTT
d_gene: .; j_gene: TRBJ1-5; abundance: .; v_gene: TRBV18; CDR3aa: CASSPQGGQPQHF; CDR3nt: TGTGCCAGCTCACCGCAGGGAGGGCAGCCCCAGCATTTT
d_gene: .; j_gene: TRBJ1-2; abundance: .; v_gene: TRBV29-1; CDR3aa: CSVRGGSHGYTF; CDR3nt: TGCAGCGTCCGCGGGGGGTCCCATGGCTACACCTTC
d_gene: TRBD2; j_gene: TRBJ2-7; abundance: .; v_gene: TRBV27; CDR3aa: CASSLASGSSSAYEQYF; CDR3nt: TGTGCCAGCAGTTTAGCTAGCGGGAGTTCCTCGGCCTACGAGCAGTACTTC
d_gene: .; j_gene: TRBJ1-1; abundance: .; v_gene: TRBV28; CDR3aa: CASSFSNGKAFF; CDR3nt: TGTGCCAGCAGTTTTAGTAACGGGAAAGCTTTCTTT
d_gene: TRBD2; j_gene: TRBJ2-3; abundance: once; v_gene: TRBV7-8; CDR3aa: CASSRLTSGIQGAQYF; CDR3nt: TGTGCCAGCAGTCGGCTGACTAGCGGGATCCAGGGGGCGCAGTATTTT
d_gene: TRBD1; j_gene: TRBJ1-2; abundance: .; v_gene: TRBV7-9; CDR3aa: CASSFGQGAGGYTF; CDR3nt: TGTGCCAGCAGCTTCGGACAGGGGGCTGGTGGCTACACCTTC
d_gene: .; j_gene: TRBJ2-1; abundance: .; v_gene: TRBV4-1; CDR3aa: CASSPTEREQFF; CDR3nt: TGCGCCAGCAGCCCGACCGAGCGCGAGCAGTTCTTC
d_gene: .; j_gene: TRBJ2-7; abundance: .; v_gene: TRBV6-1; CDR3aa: CASTIGQSRDEQYF; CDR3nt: TGTGCCAGCACCATTGGACAGAGTAGGGACGAGCAGTACTTC
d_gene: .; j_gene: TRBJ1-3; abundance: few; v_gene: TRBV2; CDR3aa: CASSELIGMADGRGGTIYF; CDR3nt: TGTGCCAGCAGTGAACTGATCGGAATGGCCGACGGCCGAGGGGGCACCATATATTTT
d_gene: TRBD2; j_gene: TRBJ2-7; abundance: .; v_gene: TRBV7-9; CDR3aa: CASSLGAGALYEQYF; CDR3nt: TGTGCCAGCAGCTTAGGAGCGGGGGCGCTTTACGAGCAGTACTTC